Listed below are T cell receptor beta chains from one sample, sequenced in a study of cytomegalovirus exposure and HLA in healthy donors. The table came from immunoSEQ multiplex PCR; TCRdb's copy has only in-frame clones and leaves some out. The sample has 200,000 to 300,000 clones, roughly 86% seen once. The specimen was PBMCs. Receptors were obtained from a woman aged 35 to 49 in good health and CMV-seropositive. CDR3s include the opening cysteine and the closing phenylalanine or tryptophan. The D gene is left open where the match is weak. Some rows mark clone size as missing; the rest say once, few, many or name a class of expanded clone.

d_call	v_call	j_call	clone_size	cdr3_aa	cdr3_nt
TRBD1	TRBV28	TRBJ1-2	.	CASSLGQGAPNYGYTF	TGTGCCAGCAGTTTGGGGCAGGGGGCTCCTAACTATGGCTACACCTTC
TRBD1	TRBV13	TRBJ2-1	.	CASSLPWDRGGNEQFF	TGTGCCAGCAGCCTCCCCTGGGACAGGGGTGGGAATGAGCAGTTCTTC
TRBD2	TRBV4-2	TRBJ2-1	.	CASSTAVGRELNEQFF	TGTGCCAGCAGTACAGCCGTAGGGCGGGAGCTCAATGAGCAGTTCTTC
.	TRBV30	TRBJ1-2	.	CAWSEGGIKGYTF	TGTGCCTGGAGTGAGGGGGGGATTAAGGGCTACACCTTC
.	TRBV28	TRBJ1-1	.	CASSLFGGRRTEAFF	TGTGCCAGCAGTTTATTCGGGGGGCGTCGGACTGAAGCTTTCTTT
.	TRBV7-2	TRBJ1-2	once	CASSLGGYGYTF	TGTGCCAGCAGCTTAGGAGGTTATGGCTACACCTTC
.	TRBV18	TRBJ2-1	.	CASSPQFASAGTYNEQFF	TGTGCCAGCTCACCACAGTTTGCTTCGGCGGGAACTTACAATGAGCAGTTCTTC
.	TRBV27	TRBJ1-5	.	CASSLTGIPYNQPQHF	TGTGCCAGCAGTTTAACCGGGATTCCCTACAATCAGCCCCAGCATTTT
TRBD1	TRBV27	TRBJ1-1	.	CASSETGKNTEAFF	TGTGCCAGCAGCGAGACAGGGAAGAACACTGAAGCTTTCTTT
TRBD1	TRBV18	TRBJ1-2	.	CASSPVGQGAYYGYTF	TGTGCCAGCTCACCAGTGGGACAGGGGGCATACTATGGCTACACCTTC
.	TRBV2	TRBJ2-7	.	CASSDRGAYEQYF	TGTGCCAGCAGTGACCGGGGGGCTTACGAGCAGTACTTC
TRBD1	TRBV7-6	TRBJ1-3	.	CASSLVWTGTSGNTIYF	TGTGCCAGCAGCTTAGTGTGGACAGGGACCTCTGGAAACACCATATATTTT
TRBD1	TRBV27	TRBJ2-6	.	CASSQTGSSGANVLTF	TGTGCCAGCAGTCAGACAGGGTCCTCTGGGGCCAACGTCCTGACTTTC
.	TRBV14	TRBJ2-2	.	CASSQDRTRAGELFF	TGTGCCAGCAGCCAAGATCGAACCAGGGCCGGGGAGCTGTTTTTT
.	TRBV19	TRBJ2-2	.	CASSIARTFGELFF	TGTGCCAGTAGTATAGCCAGGACTTTCGGGGAGCTGTTTTTT
TRBD2	TRBV27	TRBJ2-1	.	CASRTSGRSSYNEQFF	TGTGCCAGCAGGACTAGCGGGAGGAGCTCCTACAATGAGCAGTTCTTC
TRBD1	TRBV29-1	TRBJ1-2	.	CSVASMTGESNYGYTF	TGCAGCGTCGCGAGCATGACAGGGGAGAGTAACTATGGCTACACCTTC
.	TRBV6-6	TRBJ2-7	.	CASSSNSYEQYF	TGTGCCAGCAGTTCAAACTCCTACGAGCAGTACTTC
TRBD2	TRBV2	TRBJ2-7	.	CASIEREGDEQYF	TGTGCCAGCATTGAGCGGGAGGGGGACGAGCAGTACTTC
TRBD1	TRBV7-3	TRBJ2-7	.	CASSLTSGTGPNSYEQYF	TGTGCCAGCAGCTTAACATCGGGGACAGGACCTAATTCCTACGAGCAGTACTTC
TRBD2	TRBV4-3	TRBJ2-7	.	CASSTYSGRAIDEQYF	TGCGCCAGCAGCACATACAGCGGGAGGGCCATCGACGAGCAGTACTTC
.	TRBV29-1	TRBJ2-3	.	CSVRWEGTDTQYF	TGCAGCGTTCGTTGGGAGGGCACAGATACGCAGTATTTT
.	TRBV5-1	TRBJ1-1	.	CASSLAEGSTEAFF	TGCGCCAGCAGCTTGGCCGAGGGATCCACTGAAGCTTTCTTT
TRBD2	TRBV7-2	TRBJ2-2	.	CASSLTSGLGAGELFF	TGTGCCAGCAGCCTTACTAGCGGCTTGGGGGCCGGGGAGCTGTTTTTT
TRBD1	TRBV28	TRBJ2-1	.	CASKGGQAYNEQFF	TGTGCCAGCAAAGGGGGACAGGCCTACAATGAGCAGTTCTTC
.	TRBV5-1	TRBJ2-5	few	CASSLVGHQETQYF	TGCGCCAGCAGCTTGGTCGGTCACCAAGAGACCCAGTACTTC
.	TRBV7-2	TRBJ2-1	.	CASSYHAGNEQFF	TGTGCCAGCAGCTACCACGCGGGGAATGAGCAGTTCTTC
.	TRBV5-1	TRBJ2-5	.	CASSLGGQTQYF	TGCGCCAGCAGCTTGGGTGGGCAGACCCAGTACTTC
TRBD1	TRBV6-6	TRBJ2-7	.	CASRTTGGRDGEQYF	TGTGCCAGCAGAACTACAGGGGGAAGGGACGGCGAGCAGTACTTC
.	TRBV6-5	TRBJ1-2	.	CASSYSGVLIYGYTF	TGTGCCAGCAGTTACTCAGGGGTCCTAATCTATGGCTACACCTTC
.	TRBV30	TRBJ2-1	.	CAWSTQVDNEQFF	TGTGCCTGGAGTACGCAGGTAGACAATGAGCAGTTCTTC
.	TRBV7-2	TRBJ1-3	.	CASSSYRENTIYF	TGTGCCAGCAGCTCATACAGGGAAAACACCATATATTTT
.	TRBV19	TRBJ1-2	.	CASSPTGYRLDYTF	TGTGCCAGTAGTCCCACAGGGTATCGTTTGGACTACACCTTC
TRBD2	TRBV2	TRBJ2-7	once	CASTLLAGVGEQYF	TGTGCCAGCACCCTACTAGCGGGAGTGGGAGAGCAGTACTTC
TRBD2	TRBV7-9	TRBJ2-3	.	CASSLGGGSGTDTQYF	TGTGCCAGCAGCTTAGGTGGCGGGAGTGGAACAGATACGCAGTATTTT
TRBD1	TRBV28	TRBJ2-2	.	CASRTGATNTGELFF	TGTGCCAGCCGGACAGGGGCTACTAACACCGGGGAGCTGTTTTTT
.	TRBV6-5	TRBJ1-5	.	CASSYLAGQDQPQHF	TGTGCCAGCAGTTACTTGGCAGGTCAGGATCAGCCCCAGCATTTT
.	TRBV6-6	TRBJ1-6	.	CASSPQGTGSPLHF	TGTGCCAGCAGTCCACAGGGAACAGGGTCACCCCTCCACTTT
TRBD2	TRBV27	TRBJ2-1	.	CASSLYPGLAGNEQFF	TGTGCCAGCAGTTTATACCCTGGACTAGCGGGCAATGAGCAGTTCTTC
.	TRBV5-5	TRBJ2-7	.	CASSLVDSSYEQYF	TGTGCCAGCAGCTTGGTCGACAGCTCCTACGAGCAGTACTTC
.	TRBV29-1	TRBJ2-5	once	CSVGRGSVETQYF	TGCAGCGTTGGACGGGGTTCCGTAGAGACCCAGTACTTC
TRBD2	TRBV27	TRBJ2-1	.	CATGTSGLSSYNEQFF	TGTGCCACCGGGACTAGCGGTCTCAGCTCCTACAATGAGCAGTTCTTC
.	TRBV7-9	TRBJ2-7	.	CASGGPNEQYF	TGTGCCAGCGGGGGCCCTAACGAGCAGTACTTC
TRBD1	TRBV29-1	TRBJ2-2	.	CSVEGQLNTGELFF	TGCAGCGTTGAGGGACAGCTGAACACCGGGGAGCTGTTTTTT
TRBD1	TRBV19	TRBJ1-4	once	CASSINRGIGKLFF	TGTGCCAGTAGTATCAACAGGGGTATAGGAAAACTGTTTTTT
.	TRBV2	TRBJ1-2	.	CASSDAGWRNGYTF	TGTGCCAGCAGTGACGCGGGTTGGCGGAATGGCTACACCTTC
TRBD2	TRBV4-3	TRBJ2-7	.	CASSRTSGAYEQYF	TGCGCCAGCAGCCGGACTAGCGGGGCCTACGAGCAGTACTTC
TRBD2	TRBV18	TRBJ2-3	.	CASSPRLAGATDTQYF	TGTGCCAGCTCACCCCGACTAGCGGGAGCCACAGATACGCAGTATTTT
TRBD1	TRBV30	TRBJ1-5	.	CAWSVGTGSNQPQHF	TGTGCCTGGAGTGTCGGGACAGGGAGCAATCAGCCCCAGCATTTT
.	TRBV9	TRBJ1-1	.	CASSTLGGGNTEAFF	TGTGCCAGCAGCACTCTCGGTGGCGGGAACACTGAAGCTTTCTTT
TRBD1	TRBV5-8	TRBJ1-4	.	CASSLDQGGGRLFF	TGTGCCAGCAGCTTGGACCAGGGGGGAGGAAGACTGTTTTTT
TRBD2	TRBV19	TRBJ2-2	.	CASSREGLAGGGITGELFF	TGTGCCAGTAGTAGGGAAGGACTAGCGGGAGGAGGAATTACCGGGGAGCTGTTTTTT
.	TRBV2	TRBJ2-7	.	CASSRDMIYEQYF	TGTGCCAGCAGTCGGGACATGATCTACGAGCAGTACTTC
.	TRBV7-8	TRBJ2-7	.	CASSSQGFSYEQYF	TGTGCCAGCAGTTCCCAGGGATTCTCCTACGAGCAGTACTTC
TRBD2	TRBV6-1	TRBJ2-3	.	CASRRLAGQTDTQYF	TGTGCCAGCAGGAGACTAGCGGGACAAACAGATACGCAGTATTTT
.	TRBV6-1	TRBJ2-2	.	CATRWSTTNTGELFF	TGTGCCACCAGGTGGAGTACCACGAACACCGGGGAGCTGTTTTTT
.	TRBV6-1	TRBJ1-4	.	CASSGGTLADEKLFF	TGTGCCAGCAGTGGAGGGACTCTGGCGGATGAAAAACTGTTTTTT
TRBD2	TRBV4-2	TRBJ2-7	.	CASSYREGPYEQYF	TGTGCCAGCAGTTACCGGGAGGGCCCCTACGAGCAGTACTTC
.	TRBV7-9	TRBJ2-7	.	CASSTDRDSYEQYF	TGTGCCAGCAGCACCGACAGAGACTCCTACGAGCAGTACTTC